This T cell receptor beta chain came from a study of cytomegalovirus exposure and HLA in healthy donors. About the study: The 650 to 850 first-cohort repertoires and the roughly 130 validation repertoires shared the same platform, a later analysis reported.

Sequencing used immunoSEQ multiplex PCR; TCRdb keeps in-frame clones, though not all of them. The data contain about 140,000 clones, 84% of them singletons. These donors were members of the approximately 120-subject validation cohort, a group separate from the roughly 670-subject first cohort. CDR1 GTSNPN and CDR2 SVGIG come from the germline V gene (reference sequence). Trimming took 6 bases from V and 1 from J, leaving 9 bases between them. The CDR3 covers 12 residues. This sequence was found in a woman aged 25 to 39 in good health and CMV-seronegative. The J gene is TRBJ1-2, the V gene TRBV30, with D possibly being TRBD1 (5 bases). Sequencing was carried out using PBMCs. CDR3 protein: CACPGFNYGYTF. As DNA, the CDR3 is TGTGCCTGCCCAGGGTTTAACTATGGCTACACCTTC.